This is a list of T cell receptor beta chains from one sample in a study of technical replicates of blood from a handful of donors. The protocol was immunoSEQ multiplex PCR, while the TCRdb copy is restricted to in-frame clones and leaves out a portion. The sample records over 50,000 clones, approximately 97% being singletons. The sequencing input was T cells isolated from PBMCs. The receptors stem from a human donor in good health. CDR3s include the opening cysteine and the closing phenylalanine or tryptophan. Each record gives: D gene, J gene, V gene, clone size, CDR3 protein, CDR3 DNA. A D gene is named only where the DNA matches it firmly. Not every row has a clone size; where given, it reads once, few, many or a size class.

TRBD2 TRBJ2-3 TRBV5-1 - CASSLGLAGTDTQYF TGCGCCAGCAGCTTGGGCCTAGCGGGCACAGATACGCAGTATTTT
- TRBJ2-5 TRBV5-1 - CASSLDKGGQETQYF TGCGCCAGCAGCTTGGATAAAGGGGGTCAAGAGACCCAGTACTTC
- TRBJ2-7 TRBV7-8 - CASSLRRDSYEQYF TGTGCCAGCAGCTTACGGAGGGACTCCTACGAGCAGTACTTC
- TRBJ1-1 TRBV27 - CASSSHSRGLDTEAFF TGTGCCAGCAGTTCACACTCGCGGGGGCTGGACACTGAAGCTTTCTTT
TRBD1 TRBJ1-1 TRBV10-3 - CAISERNRGENTEAFF TGTGCCATCAGTGAGAGAAACAGGGGCGAGAACACTGAAGCTTTCTTT
- TRBJ1-1 TRBV11-2 - CASSLDITEAFF TGTGCCAGCAGCTTAGATATCACTGAAGCTTTCTTT
- TRBJ1-2 TRBV7-6 few CASSAFGSGKYGYTF TGTGCCAGCAGTGCCTTTGGGTCAGGGAAGTATGGCTACACCTTC
TRBD1 TRBJ2-3 TRBV5-1 once CASSLRGQGGTSTDTQYF TGCGCCAGCAGCTTGAGAGGACAGGGAGGCACCTCCACAGATACGCAGTATTTT
TRBD2 TRBJ2-7 TRBV7-9 - CASSLEAGPYEQYF TGTGCCAGCAGCTTAGAAGCGGGGCCCTACGAGCAGTACTTC
TRBD1 TRBJ2-2 TRBV5-4 once CASSPRRGPSNTGELFF TGTGCCAGCAGCCCCCGTAGGGGGCCCTCGAACACCGGGGAGCTGTTTTTT
TRBD2 TRBJ2-2 TRBV11-2 - CASSSLAGGRRELFF TGTGCCAGCAGCTCTTTAGCGGGGGGGCGCCGGGAGCTGTTTTTT
- TRBJ2-2 TRBV4-1 - CASSQDAEDTGELFF TGCGCCAGCAGCCAAGATGCGGAAGACACCGGGGAGCTGTTTTTT
- TRBJ1-2 TRBV7-9 once CASSRTRSYGYTF TGTGCCAGCAGCAGAACACGGAGCTATGGCTACACCTTC
TRBD1 TRBJ1-2 TRBV6-5 - CASTRGTGSLYGYTF TGTGCCAGCACCCGGGGGACAGGGTCCCTCTATGGCTACACCTTC
TRBD1 TRBJ1-2 TRBV5-1 - CASSLPDRGLGYTF TGCGCCAGCAGCTTGCCGGACAGGGGTTTAGGCTACACCTTC
- TRBJ1-4 TRBV11-2 - CASRQGQSTREKLFF TGTGCCAGCAGACAAGGACAGAGCACGCGGGAAAAACTGTTTTTT
- TRBJ1-1 TRBV27 - CASSLGGMNTEAFF TGTGCCAGCAGTTTAGGAGGAATGAACACTGAAGCTTTCTTT
TRBD2 TRBJ2-2 TRBV9 - CASSSHGGGGASGELFF TGTGCCAGCAGCAGCCACGGTGGGGGGGGTGCGTCCGGGGAGCTGTTTTTT
TRBD2 TRBJ2-2 TRBV7-6 - CASSTGLAGETGELFF TGTGCCAGCAGCACCGGACTAGCGGGAGAAACCGGGGAGCTGTTTTTT
TRBD1 TRBJ1-2 TRBV29-1 - CSVVPGQGAGYTF TGCAGCGTTGTCCCAGGACAGGGGGCGGGCTACACCTTC
TRBD2 TRBJ2-7 TRBV11-2 - CASSFSQTSGGSYEQYF TGTGCCAGCAGCTTTTCCCAAACTAGCGGGGGGTCCTACGAGCAGTACTTC
- TRBJ1-2 TRBV19 - CASSIEYPVGYTF TGTGCCAGTAGTATTGAGTATCCTGTTGGCTACACCTTC